The T cell receptor beta chain described here comes from a study of blood T cells in healthy people across ages. Next came a second PCR, run for 7 to 11 cycles, which used a sample-barcoded 5' primer along with a J-beta primer mix. Samples each returned at least 2.5 million CDR3-containing paired-end reads. One entry per CDR3 protein, called by TCRdb with MiXCR from the 5' RACE reads. Seen here are fewer than 900,000 distinct CDR3 sequences, 35% to 40% observed once, and the top ten hold 10% to 15%. This clonotype was detected many times. In terms of origin and age, donors were healthy Caucasian individuals from Russia aged about 6 to 90. This CDR3 has 15 residues. Trimming took off 5 bases at V and 3 bases at J, with 15 bases between the two ends.

This receptor was identified in a young man in good health. V and J are TRBV12-3 or TRBV12-4 and TRBJ2-3, with a tentative D call TRBD1 (6 bases). The sequenced sample was blood. CDR3 bases: TGTGCCAGCAGTAGTACAGGGATGGGAACAGATACGCAGTATTTT. Protein: CASSSTGMGTDTQYF.